The clone carrying this T cell receptor beta chain was counted at least ten times. What it binds is not known. These data originate in a study of T cells in Graves' hyperthyroidism and ophthalmopathy. Regarding the study as a whole: Blood also held most thyroid clonotypes expanded beyond 0.001.

What was amplified from RNA transcripts were TCR beta CDR3 regions. HTBI primers were employed in a first-round RT-PCR of the TCR CDR3. TCRdb re-analysed the multiplex PCR reads in MiXCR, keeping a single row per CDR3 protein. In the table there are roughly 200,000 distinct CDR3 sequences, about 17% of which are singletons. Trimming removed 0 bases from V and 5 bases from J; junction bases left unmatched: 5. The CDR3 is 15 residues long. Per the germline V gene, CDR1 is WNHNN and CDR2 is SYGVQD (reference sequence). It was considered stable Graves' hyperthyroidism when ophthalmopathy did not progress within 18 months. Exclusion criteria comprised uncontrolled infection, other autoimmune disease, pregnancy or lactation.

The J gene is TRBJ2-7, the V gene TRBV10-1, with 9 positions matching TRBD2. Material: blood. This sequence originates from a woman between 50 and 59 years old with Graves' hyperthyroidism. CDR3 nucleotide sequence: TGCGCCAGCAGTGAGTCGGCTAGCGGGATGCACGAGCAGTACTTC. As protein: CASSESASGMHEQYF.